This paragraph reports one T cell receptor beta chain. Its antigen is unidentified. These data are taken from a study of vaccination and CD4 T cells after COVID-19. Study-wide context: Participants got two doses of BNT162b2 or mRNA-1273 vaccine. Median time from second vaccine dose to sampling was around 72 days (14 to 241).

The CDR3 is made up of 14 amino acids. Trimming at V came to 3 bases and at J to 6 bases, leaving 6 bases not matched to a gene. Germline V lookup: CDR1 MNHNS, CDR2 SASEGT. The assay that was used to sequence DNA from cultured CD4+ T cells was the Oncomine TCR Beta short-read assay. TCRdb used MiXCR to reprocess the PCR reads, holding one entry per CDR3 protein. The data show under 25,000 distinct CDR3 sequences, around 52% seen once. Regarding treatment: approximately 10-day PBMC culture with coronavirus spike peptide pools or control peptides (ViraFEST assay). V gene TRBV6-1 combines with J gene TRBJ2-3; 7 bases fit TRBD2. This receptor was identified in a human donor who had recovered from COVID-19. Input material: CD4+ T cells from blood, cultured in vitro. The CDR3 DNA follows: TGTGCCAGCAGTGAGGGAGGGGTGCGGGATACGCAGTATTTT. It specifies CASSEGGVRDTQYF.